These T cell receptor beta chains were read from a single sample in a study of T cell repertoires in cytomegalovirus infection. TCRdb independently ran MiXCR on the reads; one entry per CDR3 protein. The sample records roughly 280,000 distinct CDR3 sequences, 20% to 25% being singletons. These TCRs are of unknown antigen specificity. This sample comprised cultured PBMCs, obtained from culture after CMV antigen stimulation. These TCRs come from a human donor in good health (CMV status not recorded). Some clones in this sample may be carry-over from other donors' samples. CDR3s include the opening cysteine and the closing phenylalanine or tryptophan.

v_gene | CDR3aa
TRBV7-6 | CASSSTGTTAYNEQFF
TRBV9 | CASSVMGTNEQFF
TRBV3-1 | CASSQTVSYEQYF
TRBV7-2 | CASSPRGGGNQPQHF
TRBV6-6 | CASSYRGFNEKLFF
TRBV5-6 | CASSWRLGTRGDTQYF
TRBV27 | CASSLFGGPAYEQYF
TRBV11-2 | CASSLRPSGYTDTQYF
TRBV7-2 | CASSLESTGYTEAFF
TRBV19 | CASTPLGEGRGEQFF
TRBV12-3/TRBV12-4 | CASSFGQGSNQPQHF
TRBV29-1 | CSVEGGTAIYGYTF
TRBV5-5 | CASSSGLLSSYNEQFF
TRBV28 | CASSHRRGRTDTQYF
TRBV28 | CASSLGLALPNEQFF
TRBV12-5 | CASGPSGLITDTQYF
TRBV7-2 | CASSLAEVGELFF
TRBV6-1 | CASGASGSWGETQYF
TRBV5-4 | CASSGTGFMNTEAFF
TRBV11-1 | CASRRAGLLTRDTQYF
TRBV20-1 | CSARDRMADDGYTF
TRBV7-2 | CASSLASGRKTQYF
TRBV6-2/TRBV6-3 | CASSYGGAAKNIQYF
TRBV6-1 | CASTGRDSYNSPLHF
TRBV20-1 | CSAPGTSGDSSYEQYF
TRBV20-1 | CSARDVQGATGLFF
TRBV29-1 | CSVEALLADTQYF
TRBV11-2 | CASRLDGSGSSWDTQYF
TRBV15 | CATSSSGNTIYF
TRBV6-6 | CASSEVTSSYEQYF
TRBV7-2 | CASSLPTLNEQFF
TRBV7-2 | CASSGSGSLSYEQYF
TRBV12-3/TRBV12-4 | CASSPAGFLETQYF
TRBV11-2 | CASSSNRGAPGELFF
TRBV12-3/TRBV12-4 | CASSFSSGRDEQYF
TRBV12-5 | CASALKVGSTEAFF
TRBV7-9 | CASSQMWTGGTDEQFF
TRBV5-1 | CASGGPGSYNEQFF
TRBV7-8 | CASSRVTSGNTIYF
TRBV6-2/TRBV6-3 | CASTNGWTSGQETQYF
TRBV27 | CASTPSKGSGNSPLHF
TRBV12-3/TRBV12-4 | CASSLATGSYEQYF
TRBV30 | CAWGDTHEYYEQYF
TRBV7-2 | CASSLYGQGNQPQHF
TRBV20-1 | CSARDALLGYADTQYF
TRBV7-9 | CASSPGAEETQYF